This TCR beta chain was observed in a study of cytomegalovirus exposure and HLA in healthy donors. The wider study: A preliminary data release comprised roughly 85 million unique TCRs obtained from HLA-typed donors.

Worth noting for this clone: Its antigen is not known.

The PCR contained 60 Vbeta and 13 Jbeta primers. Clones were sequenced by immunoSEQ multiplex PCR, and TCRdb holds only the in-frame ones, with some missing. The table has 180,000 or so clones, 82% seen once. This CDR3 region has 13 residues. Germline V gene data show CDR1 as SNHLY and CDR2 as FYNNEI. Losses at the gene ends were 7 bases for V and 2 bases for J; bases not matched to a gene: 4. Study-level points and caveats: An apparent linkage of common viral pathogens to several of the most significant clusters emerged in a later analysis. Among the CMV-associated chains, three were confirmed in vitro as specific for CMV antigens.

Source material: PBMCs. This sequence was found in a woman in her forties or fifties in good health and CMV-seropositive. V gene TRBV2 combines with J gene TRBJ2-5; TRBD2 aligns across 7 bases. CDR3 amino acids: CASKAGRQETQYF. The CDR3 nucleotides read TGTGCCAGCAAAGCGGGGCGTCAAGAGACCCAGTACTTC.